This TCR beta chain comes out of a study of T cell responses to AZD1222 COVID-19 vaccine. This CDR3 is built from 13 residues. V lost 6 bases and J lost 4, with 12 bases in between. The germline gives CDR1 MDHEN, CDR2 SYDVKM. A word on this clone: Its cognate antigen is unknown.

The study's findings and limits: Among spike-specific TCRs, nearly half reportedly target unmutated variant regions. There were mostly white British donors and more females than males, and clonal diversity was possibly underestimated. Repertoire sampling was restricted to post-peak T cell response timepoints. Only a handful of AZD1222 recipients were seropositive at baseline.

Measured with immunoSEQ multiplex PCR; TCRdb has only the in-frame clones, and not every one. This table holds more than 110,000 clones, around nine tenths found once. V and J are TRBV28 and TRBJ1-2; unclear D gene. This specimen consisted of peripheral blood, obtained on day 0 of AZD1222 vaccination. The source is an adult in good health. In DNA, the CDR3 is TGTGCCAGCAGCCCTCGCGGGGTCTATGGCTACACCTTC. The encoded protein is CASSPRGVYGYTF.